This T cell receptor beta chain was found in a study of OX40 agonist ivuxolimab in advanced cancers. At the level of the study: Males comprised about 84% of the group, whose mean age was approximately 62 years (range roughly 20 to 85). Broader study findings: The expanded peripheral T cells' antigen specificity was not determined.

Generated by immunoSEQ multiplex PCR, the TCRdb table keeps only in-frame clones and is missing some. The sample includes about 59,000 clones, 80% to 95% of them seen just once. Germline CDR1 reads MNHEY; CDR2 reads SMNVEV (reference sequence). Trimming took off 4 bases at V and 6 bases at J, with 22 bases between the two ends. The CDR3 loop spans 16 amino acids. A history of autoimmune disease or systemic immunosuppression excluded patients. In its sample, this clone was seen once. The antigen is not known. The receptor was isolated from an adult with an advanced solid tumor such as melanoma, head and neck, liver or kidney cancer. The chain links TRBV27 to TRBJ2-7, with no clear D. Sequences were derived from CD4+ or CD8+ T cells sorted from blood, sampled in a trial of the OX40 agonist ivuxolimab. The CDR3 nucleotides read TGTGCCAGCAGTTCCGCAACCTCCGGTGGTTTTGGCGAGCAGTACTTC. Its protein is CASSSATSGGFGEQYF.